A selection of T cell receptor beta chains follows, all from one sample in a study of T-cell reconstitution after alpha-beta-depleted transplantation in children. MiXCR was run by TCRdb on the PCR reads, yielding one entry per CDR3 protein. The data hold around 190,000 distinct CDR3 sequences, with approximately 7% observed a single time. Sequenced here: PBMCs, sampled before TCRalphabeta/CD19-depleted stem cell transplant. The receptors here all came from a boy between 2 and 10 years old with acute lymphoblastic leukemia, due to receive a stem cell transplant. The CDR3 runs from the conserved cysteine through the conserved F or W. A D gene is named only where the DNA matches it firmly. The listing skips clone size in some rows; elsewhere it reads once, few, many or a size class.

clone size	V gene	J gene	D gene	CDR3 DNA	CDR3 protein
-	TRBV5-4	TRBJ2-2	TRBD1	TGTGCCAGCAGCGACACAGGGGGCCTCACCGGGGAGCTGTTTTTT	CASSDTGGLTGELFF
many	TRBV6-5	TRBJ2-2	-	TGTGCCAGCAGTTCCCAGGTCGGGGAGCTGTTTTTT	CASSSQVGELFF
many	TRBV28	TRBJ1-2	-	TGTGCCAGCAGTATCCTCAGGGTCGGCTACACCTTC	CASSILRVGYTF
-	TRBV28	TRBJ2-2	-	TGTGCCAGCCGGGAACAAAACACCGGGGAGCTGTTTTTT	CASREQNTGELFF
many	TRBV29-1	TRBJ2-3	TRBD2	TGCAGCGTTGAGCTAGCGGGATCCGATACGCAGTATTTT	CSVELAGSDTQYF
few	TRBV29-1	TRBJ1-1	-	TGCAGCGTTGTGGGGGGGATGAACACTGAAGCTTTCTTT	CSVVGGMNTEAFF
many	TRBV6-2/TRBV6-3	TRBJ2-2	-	TGTGCCAGCAGTTTTAGCGAAATCGCGAACACCGGGGAGCTGTTTTTT	CASSFSEIANTGELFF
few	TRBV5-1	TRBJ2-1	TRBD2	TGCGCCAGCAGCTCCGTGACTAGCGGGGCCTACAATGAGCAGTTCTTC	CASSSVTSGAYNEQFF
-	TRBV30	TRBJ2-1	TRBD2	TGTGCCTGGAGTCGAGCGGGAGATGAGCAGTTCTTC	CAWSRAGDEQFF
-	TRBV28	TRBJ2-7	TRBD1	TGTGCCAGCAGTCCCGGGACAGGGGTGGACTACGAGCAGTACTTC	CASSPGTGVDYEQYF
-	TRBV3-1	TRBJ2-3	-	TGTGCCAGCAGCCAAGAGATTGCAGCGGGTGACACGCAGTATTTT	CASSQEIAAGDTQYF
-	TRBV7-2	TRBJ2-7	-	TGTGCCAGCAGCCCACGTGGGGTTGGGTCCTACGAGCAGTACTTC	CASSPRGVGSYEQYF
many	TRBV5-5	TRBJ2-1	-	TGTGCCAGCAGCTTGTCTTGGAGCTCCTACAATGAGCAGTTCTTC	CASSLSWSSYNEQFF
many	TRBV5-1	TRBJ2-1	TRBD2	TGCGCCAGCAGCTGGGGACTAGCGGGGGGGAGCGAGCAGTTCTTC	CASSWGLAGGSEQFF
many	TRBV20-1	TRBJ1-1	-	TGCAGTGCTAGACAGTTTGAAGCTTTCTTT	CSARQFEAFF
many	TRBV10-3	TRBJ2-1	TRBD2	TGTGCCATCAGTATAGCGGGGGACTACAATGAGCAGTTCTTC	CAISIAGDYNEQFF
few	TRBV5-6	TRBJ2-7	TRBD1	TGTGCCAGCAGCCCGGGACAGAGCCCCTACGAGCAGTACTTC	CASSPGQSPYEQYF
few	TRBV7-8	TRBJ1-1	-	TGTGCCAGCAGCTTAAATGCAGGGAAGAACACTGAAGCTTTCTTT	CASSLNAGKNTEAFF
many	TRBV6-2/TRBV6-3	TRBJ2-3	-	TGTGCCAGCAGTTACTCGCCAGAATCGGACTTCACAGATACGCAGTATTTT	CASSYSPESDFTDTQYF
few	TRBV7-3	TRBJ2-2	TRBD1	TGTGCCAGCAGCTTCCAGGGGGTCGGGGAGCTGTTTTTT	CASSFQGVGELFF
many	TRBV7-9	TRBJ2-2	TRBD2	TGTGCCAGCAGCTTGAGCGGGGAGACCGGGGAGCTGTTTTTT	CASSLSGETGELFF
many	TRBV4-3	TRBJ1-1	TRBD1	TGCGCCAGCAGCCCGGGGACAGGGGGGAACACTGAAGCTTTCTTT	CASSPGTGGNTEAFF
-	TRBV2	TRBJ2-2	-	TGTGCCAGCAGTGGGGTTGGGGGACACGGGACCGGGGAGCTGTTTTTT	CASSGVGGHGTGELFF
many	TRBV27	TRBJ2-7	TRBD2	TGTGCCAGCAGTCCAACTAGCGGGAGGATCCACGAGCAGTACTTC	CASSPTSGRIHEQYF
many	TRBV7-9	TRBJ2-7	TRBD2	TGTGCCAGCAGCCCGGTTAGTAGCGGGAGGTACGAGCAGTACTTC	CASSPVSSGRYEQYF
-	TRBV7-2	TRBJ2-3	TRBD2	TGTGCCAGCAGCTTACTCTCACCGGGAGGGGAGATTACGCAGTATTTT	CASSLLSPGGEITQYF
many	TRBV20-1	TRBJ1-5	-	TGCAGTGCCGATCCAGGTCGAGGCAATCAGCCCCAGCATTTT	CSADPGRGNQPQHF
few	TRBV20-1	TRBJ1-1	TRBD1	TGCAGTGCTAGAGATGTAGGGACAGGGGGCAACACTGAAGCTTTCTTT	CSARDVGTGGNTEAFF
-	TRBV27	TRBJ2-7	-	TGTGCCAGCAGGGGCTTCCTCTACGAGCAGTACTTC	CASRGFLYEQYF
-	TRBV24-1	TRBJ2-5	TRBD2	TGTGCCACCAGTGACCCCGGGGTAGCGGGGGGACTACAGGAGACCCAGTACTTC	CATSDPGVAGGLQETQYF
many	TRBV27	TRBJ1-1	-	TGTGCCAGCAGTTTATCCCCCGGAAGCTTTGAAGCTTTCTTT	CASSLSPGSFEAFF
many	TRBV27	TRBJ2-7	-	TGTGCCAGCAGTCACACTATGGGCGAGCAGTACTTC	CASSHTMGEQYF
many	TRBV28	TRBJ2-1	TRBD2	TGTGCCAGCAGCCCACAGCGGGAGGGCCAATATGAGCAGTTCTTC	CASSPQREGQYEQFF
many	TRBV5-1	TRBJ2-5	-	TGCGCCAGCAGCTTGGAACAGCTCCAAGAGACCCAGTACTTC	CASSLEQLQETQYF
-	TRBV12-3/TRBV12-4	TRBJ2-7	TRBD1	TGTGCCAGCAGCCGACTTTTGGGACAGGGGGCCAACGAGCAGTACTTC	CASSRLLGQGANEQYF
many	TRBV27	TRBJ1-1	TRBD1	TGTGCCAGCAGTTTAAGACAGGGCACTGAAGCTTTCTTT	CASSLRQGTEAFF
-	TRBV20-1	TRBJ2-1	-	TGCAGTGCCCAGGAGGGGGACTTTGCCTACAATGAGCAGTTCTTC	CSAQEGDFAYNEQFF
-	TRBV7-6	TRBJ2-1	TRBD1	TGTGCCAGCAGCTTAAGTTATAAGGCGGGACAGGGGGCCTACAATGAGCAGTTCTTC	CASSLSYKAGQGAYNEQFF
many	TRBV7-9	TRBJ2-3	-	TGTGCCAGCAGAGATAGCTCTGGGGATACGCAGTATTTT	CASRDSSGDTQYF
many	TRBV7-9	TRBJ2-3	TRBD2	TGTGCCAGCAGCTTAACGTCTAGCGGAGGCACAGATACGCAGTATTTT	CASSLTSSGGTDTQYF
many	TRBV20-1	TRBJ2-5	-	TGCAGTGCTAGCCAAGGTTGGGGGGCTGAAGAGACCCAGTACTTC	CSASQGWGAEETQYF
many	TRBV20-1	TRBJ2-7	-	TGCAGTGCTCCACTAAAGGGTTACCTCGAGCAGTACTTC	CSAPLKGYLEQYF
many	TRBV20-1	TRBJ2-5	TRBD2	TGCAGTGCTAGAGCGTTGGAGGGACTAGCGGGTGACCAAGAGACCCAGTACTTC	CSARALEGLAGDQETQYF
-	TRBV20-1	TRBJ1-2	-	TGCAGTGCCCACAGTATTAACTATGGCTACACCTTC	CSAHSINYGYTF
-	TRBV27	TRBJ1-1	-	TGTGCCAGCAGGAGCTTGGGGGTCACTGAAGCTTTCTTT	CASRSLGVTEAFF
many	TRBV28	TRBJ2-5	-	TGTGCCAGCAGTTCTCCCTTAAAGCCTTCGGGTCAAGAGACCCAGTACTTC	CASSSPLKPSGQETQYF
many	TRBV5-4	TRBJ2-7	-	TGTGCCAGCAGCTTGGGGGGGTCCCGCTACGAGCAGTACTTC	CASSLGGSRYEQYF
few	TRBV18	TRBJ1-5	-	TGTGCCAGCTCACCACAGACCTCAGGGGTTAGCAATCAGCCCCAGCATTTT	CASSPQTSGVSNQPQHF
many	TRBV7-2	TRBJ1-1	-	TGTGCCAGCAGCTTAGGTGAAACTGAAGCTTTCTTT	CASSLGETEAFF
-	TRBV5-5	TRBJ2-7	-	TGTGCCAGCACCGTCGGGGACGGCTACGAGCAGTACTTC	CASTVGDGYEQYF
few	TRBV28	TRBJ2-7	TRBD2	TGTGCCAGCGTTCAAGCGGGGTTCTACGAGCAGTACTTC	CASVQAGFYEQYF
many	TRBV12-3/TRBV12-4	TRBJ1-1	TRBD1	TGTGCCAGCAGTATACACAGGGGTTCCCAAGCTTTCTTT	CASSIHRGSQAFF
many	TRBV4-2	TRBJ2-1	-	TGTGCCAGCAGCCAAGATGGAGGGAACAATGAGCAGTTCTTC	CASSQDGGNNEQFF
many	TRBV28	TRBJ2-5	TRBD2	TGTGCCAGCAGTCCCGGGGGGGGAGAGACCCAGTACTTC	CASSPGGGETQYF
many	TRBV28	TRBJ2-3	-	TGTGCCAGCAGTTTAGCCCCAGATACGCAGTATTTT	CASSLAPDTQYF
-	TRBV5-4	TRBJ2-2	TRBD2	TGTGCCAGCAGCTTGTTGTCGCTAGCGGGAGGGCGAGGCACCGGGGAGCTGTTTTTT	CASSLLSLAGGRGTGELFF
few	TRBV5-1	TRBJ1-1	-	TGCGCCAGCAGCTCGCAGGGGATTTGGACTGAAGCTTTCTTT	CASSSQGIWTEAFF
many	TRBV5-6	TRBJ1-1	-	TGTGCCAGCAGCCTTCCGACAGATAGGAACACTGAAGCTTTCTTT	CASSLPTDRNTEAFF
many	TRBV6-1	TRBJ2-7	TRBD2	TGTGCCAGCAGGGGAAGCGGGGGAGCGCCCTACGAGCAGTACTTC	CASRGSGGAPYEQYF
many	TRBV7-2	TRBJ2-7	TRBD2	TGTGCCAGCAGCTTAGCGATGTCCTCCGGCGGGAGCCCCTACGAGCAGTACTTC	CASSLAMSSGGSPYEQYF